This paragraph reports one T cell receptor beta chain. This specimen belongs to a study of shared clonotypes between healthy human individuals. The CDR3 is 15 amino acids. Per the germline V gene, CDR1 is SGHNT and CDR2 is YYREEE (reference sequence). Trimming cost V 7 bases and J 0 bases, with 16 bases left between them. CD45RO-negative, CCR7-selected cells formed the naive CD8 fraction, which excluded terminally differentiated effector memory CD45RA+ cells. Measured with immunoSEQ multiplex PCR; TCRdb has only the in-frame clones, and not every one. This table has around 2.1 million clones, under 95% appearing once.

The material sequenced was naive CD8+ T cells from PBMCs. This sequence originates from a man younger than 30 in good health. Some clones in this sample may be carry-over from other donors' samples. J is TRBJ1-2 and V is TRBV5-4, with D possibly matching TRBD1 (5 bases). CDR3 bases: TGTGCCAGCCTCTCAACGGGGACTACTAACTATGGCTACACCTTC. It is translated as CASLSTGTTNYGYTF.